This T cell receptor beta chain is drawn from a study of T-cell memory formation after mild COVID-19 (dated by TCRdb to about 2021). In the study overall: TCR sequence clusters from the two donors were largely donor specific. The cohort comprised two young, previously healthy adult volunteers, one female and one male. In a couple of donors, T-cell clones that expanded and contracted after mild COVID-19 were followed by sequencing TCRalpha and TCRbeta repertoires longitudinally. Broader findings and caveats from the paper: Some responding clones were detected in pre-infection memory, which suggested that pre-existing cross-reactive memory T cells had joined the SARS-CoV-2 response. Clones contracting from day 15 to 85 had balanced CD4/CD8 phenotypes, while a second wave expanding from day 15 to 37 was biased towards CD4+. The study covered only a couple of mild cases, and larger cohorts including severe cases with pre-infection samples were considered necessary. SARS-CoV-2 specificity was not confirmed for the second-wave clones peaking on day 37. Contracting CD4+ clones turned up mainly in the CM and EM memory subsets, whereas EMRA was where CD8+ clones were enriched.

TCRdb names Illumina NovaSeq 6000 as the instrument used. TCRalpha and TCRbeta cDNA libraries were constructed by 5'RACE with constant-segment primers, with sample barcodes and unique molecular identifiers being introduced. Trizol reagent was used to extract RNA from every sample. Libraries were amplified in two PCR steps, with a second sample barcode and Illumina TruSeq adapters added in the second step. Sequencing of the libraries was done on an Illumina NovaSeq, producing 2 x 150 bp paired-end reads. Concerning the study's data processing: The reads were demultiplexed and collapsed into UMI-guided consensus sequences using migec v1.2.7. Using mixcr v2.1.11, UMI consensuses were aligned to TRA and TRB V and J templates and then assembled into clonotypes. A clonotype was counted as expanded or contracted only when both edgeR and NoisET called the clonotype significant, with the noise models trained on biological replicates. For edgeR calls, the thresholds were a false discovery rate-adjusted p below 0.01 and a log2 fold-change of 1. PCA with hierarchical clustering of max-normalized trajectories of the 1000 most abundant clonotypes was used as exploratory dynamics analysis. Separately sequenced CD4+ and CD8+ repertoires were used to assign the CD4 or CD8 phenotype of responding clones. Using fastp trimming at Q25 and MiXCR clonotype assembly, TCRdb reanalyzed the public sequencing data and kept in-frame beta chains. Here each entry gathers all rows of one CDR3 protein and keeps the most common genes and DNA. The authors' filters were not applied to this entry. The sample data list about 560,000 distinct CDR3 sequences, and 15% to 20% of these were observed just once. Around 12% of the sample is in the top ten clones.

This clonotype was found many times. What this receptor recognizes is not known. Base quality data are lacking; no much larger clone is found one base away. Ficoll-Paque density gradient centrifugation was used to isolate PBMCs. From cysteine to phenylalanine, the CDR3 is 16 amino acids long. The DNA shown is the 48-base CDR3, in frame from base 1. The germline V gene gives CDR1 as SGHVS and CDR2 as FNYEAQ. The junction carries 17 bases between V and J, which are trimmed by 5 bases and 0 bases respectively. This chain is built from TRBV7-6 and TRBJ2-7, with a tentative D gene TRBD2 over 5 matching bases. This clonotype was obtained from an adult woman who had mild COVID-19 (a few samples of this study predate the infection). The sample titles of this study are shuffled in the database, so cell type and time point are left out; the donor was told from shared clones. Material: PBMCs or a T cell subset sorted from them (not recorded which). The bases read TGTGCCAGCAGCCGAACAGCGGCGACTAACTCCTACGAGCAGTACTTC. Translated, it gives CASSRTAATNSYEQYF.